The 14 T cell receptor beta chains listed next were all sequenced from one sample in a study of shared clonotypes between healthy human individuals. TCRdb's copy holds only in-frame clones and misses some; the assay was immunoSEQ multiplex PCR. This table holds 2 million to 2.5 million clones, roughly 92% found once. Source material: naive CD4+ T cells from PBMCs. Described subset: CD45RA+ positively selected. The source is a man aged 18 to 29 in good health. Some clones in this sample may be carry-over from other donors' samples.

This clone occurred a few times. The sample carries other DNA sequences with the same CDR3. The rearrangement uses TRBV28 and TRBJ2-7; no clear D gene. Germline V CDR1 and CDR2: MDHEN, SYDVKM. Trimming cost V 2 bases and J 3 bases, with 2 bases left between them. The CDR3 is 11 amino acids. In DNA form, the CDR3 reads TGTGCCAGCAGTTTAGACTACGAGCAGTACTTC. Translation gives CASSLDYEQYF.

The chain has TRBV28 and TRBJ1-2, with D possibly TRBD1 on 5 matching bases. This CDR3 region has 16 residues. Per the germline V gene, CDR1 is MDHEN and CDR2 is SYDVKM. V lost 5 bases and J 4 bases, leaving 20 bases between the germline ends. This CDR3 reads CASSDRSVAQGYGYTF. The CDR3 region has the DNA TGTGCCAGCAGTGATAGGTCGGTTGCTCAGGGCTATGGCTACACCTTC.

The sample holds one count of this clone. The chain links TRBV7-3 to TRBJ1-1, with D tentatively TRBD1 (5 bases). CDR1 is SGHTA, CDR2 FQGTGA, per germline. This CDR3 contains 14 residues. Trimming removed 5 bases from V and 4 bases from J, with 14 bases in between. The CDR3: CASSARGVITEAFF. The CDR3 region has the DNA TGTGCCAGCAGCGCCCGGGGGGTGATCACTGAAGCTTTCTTT. The full variable domain, its missing parts supplied by reference TRBV7-3 and TRBJ1-1, is GAGVSQTPSNKVTEKGKYVELRCDPISGHTALYWYRQSLGQGPEFLIYFQGTGAADDSGLPNDRFFAVRPEGSVSTLKIQRTERGDSAVYLCASSARGVITEAFFGQGTRLTVV.

The chain uses TRBV18 and TRBJ2-7; 8 bases map to TRBD2. This CDR3 has 15 amino acids. From germline, CDR1 is KGHSH and CDR2 LQKENI. J was trimmed by 2 bases and V by 5 bases; bases with no gene match: 8. CDR3 DNA sequence: TGTGCCAGCTCATTCCTACGGACTAGCCCCTACGAGCAGTACTTC. It translates to CASSFLRTSPYEQYF.

CDR3 loop: CASSPPGRGGEKLFF. Here the CDR3 DNA reads TGTGCCAGCTCACCACCAGGGAGAGGAGGGGAAAAACTGTTTTTT. The gene calls are TRBV18 and TRBJ1-4; D not resolved. Looked up from germline, CDR1 is KGHSH and CDR2 is LQKENI. V was pared by 0 bases and J by 8 bases, with 13 bases between. This CDR3 has 15 residues.

The gene calls are TRBV25-1 and TRBJ2-1; weak D call: TRBD2 (6 bases). Germline V gene sequence: CDR1 MGHDK, CDR2 SYGVNS. Trimming stripped 6 bases from V and 9 bases from J, with 12 bases between. CDR3 size: 12 residues. The CDR3 nucleotides read TGTGCCAGCAGGGGGACTTTTGGTGAGCAGTTCTTC. Protein product: CASRGTFGEQFF.

The chain recombines TRBV7-9 with TRBJ1-2; the D gene is possibly TRBD1 (5 bases). Germline V gene data show CDR1 as SEHNR and CDR2 as FQNEAQ (reference sequence). Trimming took off 4 bases at V and 5 bases at J, with 29 bases between the two ends. The CDR3 has 19 amino acids. CDR3 in amino acids: CASSSPTGRDAQVEYGYTF. CDR3 in DNA: TGTGCCAGCAGCTCGCCTACCGGTCGGGACGCCCAAGTAGAATATGGCTACACCTTC.

The chain joins TRBV5-1 to TRBJ1-2; no firm D call. There are 16 residues in the CDR3. Germline CDR1 and CDR2: SGHRS and YFSETQ. The V end lost 4 bases, the J end lost 4 bases, and 20 bases lay between the germline ends. The CDR3 region has the DNA TGCGCCAGCAGCCTGAGGAGTGCAGAATTGGCCTATGGCTACACCTTC. It translates to CASSLRSAELAYGYTF. Together with reference TRBV5-1 and TRBJ1-2, the CDR3 gives the full variable domain: KAGVTQTPRYLIKTRGQQVTLSCSPISGHRSVSWYQQTPGQGLQFLFEYFSETQRNKGNFPGRFSGRQFSNSRSEMNVSTLELGDSALYLCASSLRSAELAYGYTFGSGTRLTVV.

This clone was seen once. The sample carries other DNA sequences with the same CDR3. The V call is TRBV5-1, the J call TRBJ2-2, with a weak D call TRBD2 (5 bases). CDR1 SGHRS and CDR2 YFSETQ come from the germline V gene. Trimming took off 4 bases at V and 1 base at J, with 8 bases between the two ends. CDR3 length: 14 amino acids. The CDR3 DNA follows: TGCGCCAGCAGCCTAAGCGGGAACACCGGGGAGCTGTTTTTT. Its translation is CASSLSGNTGELFF.

As to this clone: Other DNA sequences within the sample encode an identical CDR3. The chain carries TRBV7-2 and TRBJ1-5; 9 bases match TRBD1. The V and J ends lost 3 bases and 7 bases, in that order; junction bases with no gene match: 1. Germline-derived CDR1 and CDR2 are SGHTA and FQGNSA. The length of the CDR3 is 13 residues. The CDR3 DNA is TGTGCCAGCAGCTTGGACAGGGGCCAGCCCCAGCATTTT. Amino acid sequence: CASSLDRGQPQHF.

The chain links TRBV5-1 to TRBJ2-3; a possible D gene is TRBD2 (7 bases). Germline CDR1 reads SGHRS; CDR2 reads YFSETQ. V gave up 4 bases and J gave up 3 bases, with 18 bases separating them. The CDR3 covers 16 residues. CDR3 region: CASSPRGGVWTDTQYF. In DNA, the CDR3 is TGCGCCAGCAGCCCGAGGGGGGGAGTTTGGACAGATACGCAGTATTTT. The full variable domain, its missing parts supplied by reference TRBV5-1 and TRBJ2-3, is KAGVTQTPRYLIKTRGQQVTLSCSPISGHRSVSWYQQTPGQGLQFLFEYFSETQRNKGNFPGRFSGRQFSNSRSEMNVSTLELGDSALYLCASSPRGGVWTDTQYFGPGTRLTVL.

The chain combines TRBV19 with TRBJ1-5; TRBD1 is a possible D gene (5 bases). Trimming cost V 2 bases and J 7 bases, with 12 bases left between them. The germline V gene has CDR1 LNHDA and CDR2 SQIVND (reference sequence). This CDR3 comprises 14 residues. CDR3 DNA: TGTGCCAGTAGTATACAGGGTAGGGGACAGCCCCAGCATTTT. It translates to CASSIQGRGQPQHF.

V and J are TRBV6-1 and TRBJ2-7; 8 bases match TRBD1. Per germline, CDR1 MNHNS and CDR2 SASEGT. V dropped 4 bases and J dropped 2; count of bases not matched to a gene: 1. There are 13 residues in the CDR3. CDR3 coding DNA: TGTGCCAGCAGTGTGGGACAGGCCTACGAGCAGTACTTC. This sequence encodes CASSVGQAYEQYF.

This clone was seen once. The chain joins TRBV2 to TRBJ2-1, with 11 bases that match TRBD2. CDR1 SNHLY and CDR2 FYNNEI come from the germline V gene. Losses at the gene ends were 10 bases for V and 6 bases for J; bases not matched to a gene: 8. The length of the CDR3 is 14 residues. Here the CDR3 DNA reads TGTGCCACCTATAGCGGGAGGGCCTCCAATGAGCAGTTCTTC. This translates into CATYSGRASNEQFF.